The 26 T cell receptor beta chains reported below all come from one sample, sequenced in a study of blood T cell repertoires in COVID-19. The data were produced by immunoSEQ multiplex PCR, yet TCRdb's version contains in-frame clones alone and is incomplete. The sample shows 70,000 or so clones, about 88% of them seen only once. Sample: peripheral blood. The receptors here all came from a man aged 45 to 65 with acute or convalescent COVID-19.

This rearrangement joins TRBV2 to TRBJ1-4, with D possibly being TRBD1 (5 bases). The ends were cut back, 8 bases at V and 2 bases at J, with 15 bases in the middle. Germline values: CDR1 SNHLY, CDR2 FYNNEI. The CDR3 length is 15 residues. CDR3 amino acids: CASAWRGLTNEKLFF. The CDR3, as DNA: TGTGCCAGCGCCTGGAGGGGACTTACTAATGAAAAACTGTTTTTT.

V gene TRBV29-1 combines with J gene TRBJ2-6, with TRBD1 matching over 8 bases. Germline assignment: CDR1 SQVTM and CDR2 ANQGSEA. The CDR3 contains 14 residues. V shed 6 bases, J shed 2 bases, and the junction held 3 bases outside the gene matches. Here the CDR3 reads CSVGQGAGANVLTF. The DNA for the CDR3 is TGCAGCGTCGGACAGGGCGCTGGGGCCAACGTCCTGACTTTC.

CDR3 sequence reads: CASSPSGTTDTQYF. The CDR3 coding sequence is TGTGCCAGCAGCCCTTCGGGTACCACAGATACGCAGTATTTT. The chain joins TRBV11-3 to TRBJ2-3; no firm D call. V was cut by 5 bases and J by 2 bases, with 11 bases left in between. Looked up from germline, CDR1 is SGHNT and CDR2 is YENEEA. The CDR3 sequence is 14 residues long.

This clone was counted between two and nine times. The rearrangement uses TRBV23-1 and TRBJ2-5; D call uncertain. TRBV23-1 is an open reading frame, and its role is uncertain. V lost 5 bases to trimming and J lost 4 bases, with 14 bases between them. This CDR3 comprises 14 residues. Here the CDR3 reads CASSETLERETQYF. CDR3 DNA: TGCGCCAGCAGTGAGACCCTGGAGAGAGAGACCCAGTACTTC.

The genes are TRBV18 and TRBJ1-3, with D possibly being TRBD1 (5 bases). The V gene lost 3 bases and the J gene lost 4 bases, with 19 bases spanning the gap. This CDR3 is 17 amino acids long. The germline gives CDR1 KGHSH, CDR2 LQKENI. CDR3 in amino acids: CASSPGGIQPIGNTIYF. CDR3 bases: TGTGCCAGCTCACCGGGGGGAATCCAGCCGATCGGAAACACCATATATTTT.

As DNA, the CDR3 is TGTGCCAGCAGTTCCCCGGACAGGGTTTACACTGAAGCTTTCTTT. It specifies CASSSPDRVYTEAFF. J is TRBJ1-1 and V is TRBV6-1, with 8 positions matching TRBD1. Germline V lookup: CDR1 MNHNS, CDR2 SASEGT. The CDR3 covers 15 residues. The J segment lost 3 bases and the V segment lost 5 bases, leaving 8 bases of the junction unmatched.

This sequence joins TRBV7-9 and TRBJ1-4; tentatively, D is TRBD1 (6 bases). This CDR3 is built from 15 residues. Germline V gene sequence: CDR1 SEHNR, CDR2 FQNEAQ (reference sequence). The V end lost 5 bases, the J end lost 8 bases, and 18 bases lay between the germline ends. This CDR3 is CASSLTTGEGEKLFF. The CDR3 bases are TGTGCCAGCAGCCTCACGACAGGAGAGGGGGAAAAACTGTTTTTT. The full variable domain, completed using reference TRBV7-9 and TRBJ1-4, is DTGVSQNPRHKITKRGQNVTFRCDPISEHNRLYWYRQTLGQGPEFLTYFQNEAQLEKSRLLSDRFSAERPKGSFSTLEIQRTEQGDSAMYLCASSLTTGEGEKLFFGSGTQLSVL.

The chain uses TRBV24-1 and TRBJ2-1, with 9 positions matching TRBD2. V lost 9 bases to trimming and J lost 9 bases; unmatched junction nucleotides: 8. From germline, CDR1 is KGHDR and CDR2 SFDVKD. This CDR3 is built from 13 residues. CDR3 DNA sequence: TGTGCCACCGATGGCGGGAGGGAAGGTGAGCAGTTCTTC. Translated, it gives CATDGGREGEQFF.

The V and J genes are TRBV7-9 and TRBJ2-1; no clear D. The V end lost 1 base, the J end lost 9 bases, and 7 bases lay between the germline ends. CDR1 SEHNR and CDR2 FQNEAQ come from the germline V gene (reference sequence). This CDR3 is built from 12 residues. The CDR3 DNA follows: TGTGCCAGCAGCTTAGGAGCTACTGAGCAGTTCTTC. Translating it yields CASSLGATEQFF.

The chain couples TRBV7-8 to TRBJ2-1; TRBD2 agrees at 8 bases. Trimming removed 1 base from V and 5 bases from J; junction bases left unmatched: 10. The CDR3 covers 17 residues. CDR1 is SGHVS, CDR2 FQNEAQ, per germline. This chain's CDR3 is CASSLVLRAGAHNEQFF. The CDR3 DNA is TGTGCCAGCAGCTTAGTATTGCGAGCGGGGGCCCACAATGAGCAGTTCTTC.

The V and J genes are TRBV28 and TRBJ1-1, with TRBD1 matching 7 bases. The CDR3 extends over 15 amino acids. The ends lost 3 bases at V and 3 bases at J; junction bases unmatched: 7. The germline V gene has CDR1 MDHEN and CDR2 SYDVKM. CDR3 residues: CASSFLDRWDTEAFF. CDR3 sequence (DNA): TGTGCCAGCAGTTTTTTGGACAGGTGGGACACTGAAGCTTTCTTT.

CDR3 region: CASSIYGQGRVNYGYTF. The CDR3 DNA reads as TGTGCCAGTAGTATATACGGCCAGGGAAGGGTCAACTATGGCTACACCTTC. The J gene is TRBJ1-2, the V gene TRBV19; a weak D match, TRBD1 (5 bases). The germline gives CDR1 LNHDA, CDR2 SQIVND (reference sequence). V was cut by 2 bases and J by 2 bases, with 18 bases left in between. This CDR3 spans 17 amino acids.

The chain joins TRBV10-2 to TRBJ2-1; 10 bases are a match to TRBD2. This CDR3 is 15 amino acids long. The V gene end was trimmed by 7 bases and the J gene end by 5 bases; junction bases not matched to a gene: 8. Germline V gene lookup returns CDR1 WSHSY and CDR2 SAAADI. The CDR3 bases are TGCGCCAGCACTCCGGGACTAGCGAATCACAATGAGCAGTTCTTC. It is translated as CASTPGLANHNEQFF.

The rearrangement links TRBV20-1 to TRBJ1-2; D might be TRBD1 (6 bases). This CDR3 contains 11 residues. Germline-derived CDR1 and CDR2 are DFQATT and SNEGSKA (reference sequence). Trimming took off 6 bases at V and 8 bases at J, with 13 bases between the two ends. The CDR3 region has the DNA TGCAGTGCGAAACAGGGTTACGGCTACACCTTC. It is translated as CSAKQGYGYTF.

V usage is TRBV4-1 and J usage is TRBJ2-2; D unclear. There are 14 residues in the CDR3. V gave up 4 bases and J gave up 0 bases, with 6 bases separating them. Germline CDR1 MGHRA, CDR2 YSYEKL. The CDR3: CASSRQSNTGELFF. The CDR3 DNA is TGCGCCAGCAGCCGTCAATCGAACACCGGGGAGCTGTTTTTT.

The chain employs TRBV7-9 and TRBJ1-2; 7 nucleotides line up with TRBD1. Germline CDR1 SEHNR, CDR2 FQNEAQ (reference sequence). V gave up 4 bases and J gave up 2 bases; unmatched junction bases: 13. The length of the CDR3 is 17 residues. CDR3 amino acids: CASSSVGTDPKNYGYTF. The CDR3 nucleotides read TGTGCCAGCAGCTCAGTAGGGACAGACCCTAAAAACTATGGCTACACCTTC.

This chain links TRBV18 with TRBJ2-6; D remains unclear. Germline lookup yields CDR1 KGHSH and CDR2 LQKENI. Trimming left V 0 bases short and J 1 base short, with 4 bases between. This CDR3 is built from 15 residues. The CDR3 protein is CASSPPQSGANVLTF. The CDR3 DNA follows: TGTGCCAGCTCACCACCGCAGTCTGGGGCCAACGTCCTGACTTTC.

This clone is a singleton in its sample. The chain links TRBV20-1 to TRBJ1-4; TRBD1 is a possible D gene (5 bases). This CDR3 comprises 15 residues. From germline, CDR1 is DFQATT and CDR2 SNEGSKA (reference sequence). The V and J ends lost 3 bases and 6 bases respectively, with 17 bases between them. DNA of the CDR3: TGCAGTGCTAGTCGACGTAGGGGTAGGGATGAAAAACTGTTTTTT. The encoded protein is CSASRRRGRDEKLFF.

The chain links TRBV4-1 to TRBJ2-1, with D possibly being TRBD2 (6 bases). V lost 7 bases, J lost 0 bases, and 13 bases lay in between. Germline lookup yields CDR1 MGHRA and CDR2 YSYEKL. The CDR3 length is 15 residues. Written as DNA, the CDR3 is TGCGCCAGCACCGTAGCGGAGAGCTCCTACAATGAGCAGTTCTTC. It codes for CASTVAESSYNEQFF.

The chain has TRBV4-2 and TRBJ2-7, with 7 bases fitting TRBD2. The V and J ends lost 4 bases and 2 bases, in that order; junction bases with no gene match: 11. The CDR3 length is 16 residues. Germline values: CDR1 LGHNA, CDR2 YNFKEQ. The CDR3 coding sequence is TGTGCCAGCAGCCCAACCACGGTAGCGGGTACCTACGAGCAGTACTTC. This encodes CASSPTTVAGTYEQYF.

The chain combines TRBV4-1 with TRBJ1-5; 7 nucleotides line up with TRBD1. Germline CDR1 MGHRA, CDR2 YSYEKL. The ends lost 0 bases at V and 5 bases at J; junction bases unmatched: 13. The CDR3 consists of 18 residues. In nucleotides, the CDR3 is TGCGCCAGCAGCCAAGATTCCGCCTGGGACAGTGGGTATCAGCCCCAGCATTTT. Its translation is CASSQDSAWDSGYQPQHF.

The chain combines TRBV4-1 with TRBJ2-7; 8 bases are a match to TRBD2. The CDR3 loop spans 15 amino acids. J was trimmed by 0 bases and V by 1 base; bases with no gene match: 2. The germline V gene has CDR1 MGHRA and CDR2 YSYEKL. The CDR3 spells CASSQGLASSYEQYF. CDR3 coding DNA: TGCGCCAGCAGCCAAGGACTAGCGAGCTCCTACGAGCAGTACTTC.

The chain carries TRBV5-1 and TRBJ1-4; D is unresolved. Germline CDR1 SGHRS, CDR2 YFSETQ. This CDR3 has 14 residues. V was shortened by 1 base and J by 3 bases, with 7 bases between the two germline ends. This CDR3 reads CASSLPGSNEKLFF. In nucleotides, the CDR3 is TGCGCCAGCAGCTTGCCCGGGTCTAATGAAAAACTGTTTTTT.

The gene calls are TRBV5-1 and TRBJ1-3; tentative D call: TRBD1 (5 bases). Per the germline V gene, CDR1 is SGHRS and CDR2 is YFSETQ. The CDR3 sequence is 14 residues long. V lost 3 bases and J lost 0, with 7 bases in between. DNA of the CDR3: TGCGCCAGCAGCTCGGGGGGCTCTGGAAACACCATATATTTT. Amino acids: CASSSGGSGNTIYF.

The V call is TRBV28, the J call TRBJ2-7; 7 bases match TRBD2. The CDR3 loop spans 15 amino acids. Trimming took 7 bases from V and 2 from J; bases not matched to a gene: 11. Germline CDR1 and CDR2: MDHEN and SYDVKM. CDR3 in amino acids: CASNTGGSFTYEQYV. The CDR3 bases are TGTGCCAGCAACACCGGGGGGTCCTTTACCTACGAGCAGTACGTC.

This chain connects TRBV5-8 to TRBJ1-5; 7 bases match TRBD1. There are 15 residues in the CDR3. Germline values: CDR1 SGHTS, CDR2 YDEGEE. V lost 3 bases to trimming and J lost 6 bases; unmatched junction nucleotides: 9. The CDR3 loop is CASSSQGRGGQPQHF. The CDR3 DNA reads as TGTGCCAGCAGCTCACAGGGGCGGGGTGGTCAGCCCCAGCATTTT.